This paragraph reports one T cell receptor beta chain. No antigen is known for it. The CDR3 is cut off 3 residues early in the read; its end comes from the germline J gene. The data belong to a study of T cell clonality in common variable immunodeficiency. Study observations and caveats: CVID patient heterogeneity limited repertoire-clinical complication correlations. CVID subjects shared fewer TCRbeta clones than healthy controls did.

Sequenced by immunoSEQ multiplex PCR; TCRdb stores in-frame clones only, minus some. Listed for the sample are tens of thousands of clones, none seen a single time. CDR3 length: 14 amino acids. CDR1 and CDR2 from the germline V gene are SEHNR and FQNEAQ (reference sequence). V shed 5 bases and J shed 6 bases, with 11 bases lying between them. Donors gave 5 to 8 ml heparinized peripheral whole blood. This receptor was taken from a person between 18 and 75 years old in good health. V usage is TRBV7-9 and J usage is TRBJ1-6; weak D call: TRBD1 (6 bases). Source material: peripheral blood mononuclear cells. CDR3 bases read: TGTGCCAGCAGCCGGGACATTTTTAATTCACCC. Translated, it gives CASSRDIFNSP. The entire CDR3 protein is CASSRDIFNSPLHF.